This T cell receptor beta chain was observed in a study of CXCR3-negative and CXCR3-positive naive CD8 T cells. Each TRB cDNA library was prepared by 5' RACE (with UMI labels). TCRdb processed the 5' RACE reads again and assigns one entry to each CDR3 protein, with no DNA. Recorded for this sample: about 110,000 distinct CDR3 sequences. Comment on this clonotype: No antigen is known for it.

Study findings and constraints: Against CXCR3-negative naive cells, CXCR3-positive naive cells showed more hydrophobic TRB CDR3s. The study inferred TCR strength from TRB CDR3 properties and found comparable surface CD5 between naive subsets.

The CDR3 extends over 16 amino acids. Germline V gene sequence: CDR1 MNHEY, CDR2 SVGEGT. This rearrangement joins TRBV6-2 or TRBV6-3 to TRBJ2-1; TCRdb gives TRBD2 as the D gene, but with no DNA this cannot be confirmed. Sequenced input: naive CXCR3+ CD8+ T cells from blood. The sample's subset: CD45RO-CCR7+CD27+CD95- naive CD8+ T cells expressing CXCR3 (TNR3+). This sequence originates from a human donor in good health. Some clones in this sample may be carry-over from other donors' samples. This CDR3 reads CASSYEAGSSYNEQFF.